Listed here are 9 T cell receptor beta chains from one sample, sequenced in a study of CD8+CD57+ T cells in acquired aplastic anemia. Patients selected for sequencing had displayed CD8+CD57+ cell expansion by flow cytometry. TCR beta VDJ and CDR3 were profiled, and genomic DNA was the template. TCRdb called the reads again in MiXCR, with one record for every CDR3 protein. The table includes about 200,000 distinct CDR3 sequences, about 62% detected once. Sequencing was carried out using sorted CD4+, CD8+, or CD8+CD57+ T cells (not recorded which) from PBMCs. Source of these receptors: a human donor with aplastic anemia.

V and J are TRBV20-1 and TRBJ2-5, with 8 positions matching TRBD2. Germline lookup yields CDR1 DFQATT and CDR2 SNEGSKA (reference sequence). This CDR3 is built from 15 residues. Trimming took 3 bases from V and 4 from J; bases not matched to a gene: 10. The CDR3, as DNA: TGCAGTGCTAGCGCCCCGAGCGGGAGTCGAGAGACCCAGTACTTC. This translates into CSASAPSGSRETQYF.

Ten or more counts support this clonotype. The gene calls are TRBV12-3 or TRBV12-4 and TRBJ2-2; TRBD2 matches at 7 bases. This CDR3 has 15 amino acids. With V trimmed by 7 bases and J by 7 bases, 12 bases remained unmatched. CDR3 DNA sequence: TGTGCCAGCACCCCCGGGGGGAAGCAACTCGGGGAGCTGTTTTTT. Amino acid sequence: CASTPGGKQLGELFF.

The rearrangement joins TRBV5-4 to TRBJ2-7; 9 nucleotides line up with TRBD1. The V segment lost 4 bases and the J segment 2 bases; nucleotides outside the gene matches: 4. Germline loops: CDR1 SGHNT, CDR2 YYREEE (reference sequence). This CDR3 is built from 14 residues. CDR3 protein: CASSVGQGTYEQYF. The CDR3 DNA reads TGTGCCAGCAGCGTGGGACAGGGTACCTACGAGCAGTACTTC.

This clonotype was recorded many times. The J gene is TRBJ1-1, the V gene TRBV19; 12 bases are shared with TRBD1. The CDR3 has 15 amino acids. The trim removed 3 bases at V and 5 bases at J, leaving 4 bases unmatched. Germline V CDR1 and CDR2: LNHDA, SQIVND (reference sequence). The CDR3 region has the DNA TGTGCCAGTAGTATCTGGGACAGGGGGCCAACTGAAGCTTTCTTT. Protein sequence: CASSIWDRGPTEAFF.

The chain employs TRBV9 and TRBJ1-5, with D possibly matching TRBD1 (5 bases). This CDR3 spans 15 amino acids. V shed 3 bases and J shed 0 bases, with 10 bases lying between them. Germline V gene lookup returns CDR1 SGDLS and CDR2 YYNGEE. In nucleotides, the CDR3 is TGTGCCAGCAGCGCGGGACCCAGTAGCAATCAGCCCCAGCATTTT. Amino acid sequence: CASSAGPSSNQPQHF.

The chain links TRBV29-1 to TRBJ1-2; 8 nucleotides agree with TRBD1. Germline CDR1 reads SQVTM; CDR2 reads ANQGSEA. CDR3 size: 13 residues. Trimming cost V 4 bases and J 4 bases; bases outside gene matches: 5. The CDR3 reads CSVGQGIGYGYTF. CDR3 DNA: TGCAGCGTTGGACAGGGGATTGGCTATGGCTACACCTTC.

The V gene is TRBV7-9, the J gene TRBJ2-7; weak D call: TRBD2 (6 bases). This CDR3 is 15 amino acids long. The V gene lost 3 bases and the J gene lost 1 base, with 13 bases spanning the gap. From germline, CDR1 is SEHNR and CDR2 FQNEAQ (reference sequence). CDR3 sequence: CASSFWDWGSYEQYF. The DNA of the CDR3 is TGTGCCAGCAGCTTTTGGGACTGGGGGTCCTACGAGCAGTACTTC.

This clonotype was observed a single time. The gene calls are TRBV2 and TRBJ1-2, with 8 bases identical to TRBD1. J gave up 5 bases and V 7 bases, and 9 bases lay outside the gene matches. The germline V gene encodes CDR1 SNHLY and CDR2 FYNNEI. The CDR3 totals 14 residues. This CDR3 is CASKTDRATYGYTF. The DNA for the CDR3 is TGTGCCAGCAAGACGGACAGGGCGACATATGGCTACACCTTC.

The chain couples TRBV2 to TRBJ2-6, with D perhaps TRBD1 (5 bases). Germline V gene sequence: CDR1 SNHLY, CDR2 FYNNEI. The CDR3 covers 18 residues. Trimming stripped 1 base from V and 2 bases from J, with 15 bases between. CDR3 DNA: TGTGCCAGCAGTGAAGAAGGCAGGGCGTCACCTGGGGCCAACGTCCTGACTTTC. Translated: CASSEEGRASPGANVLTF.